This T cell receptor (beta chain) was documented in a study of blood T cell repertoires in COVID-19. Across the whole study: Sites in the United States, Italy and Spain provided acute and convalescent COVID-19 samples. T cells, B-cell-depleted T cells, or PBMCs supplied cDNA or gDNA.

Those enrolled in Seattle joined during active infection and were followed longitudinally afterward. The CDR3 is 15 residues long. In germline, CDR1 is MDHEN, CDR2 SYDVKM. The ends were cut back, 2 bases at V and 1 base at J, with 9 bases in the middle. Methods used by the authors: From reference gene primer amplification, estimates of nucleated cell counts were derived. Clones were read by immunoSEQ multiplex PCR, and TCRdb kept only the in-frame ones, dropping some. The V and J calls and the clone size are those of that table, but D and trimming were determined from the DNA. The sample comprises some 390,000 clones, over 75% of which are singletons, and 1.5% to 1.9% rests with the top ten.

The receptor was derived from a woman between 40 and 55 years old with COVID-19, enrolled during active disease. V is TRBV28 and J is TRBJ2-1; tentative D call: TRBD2 (5 bases). The sequencing input was peripheral blood. CDR3 loop: CASSLKLDSYNEQFF. CDR3 in DNA: TGTGCCAGCAGTTTAAAACTAGATTCCTACAATGAGCAGTTCTTC.